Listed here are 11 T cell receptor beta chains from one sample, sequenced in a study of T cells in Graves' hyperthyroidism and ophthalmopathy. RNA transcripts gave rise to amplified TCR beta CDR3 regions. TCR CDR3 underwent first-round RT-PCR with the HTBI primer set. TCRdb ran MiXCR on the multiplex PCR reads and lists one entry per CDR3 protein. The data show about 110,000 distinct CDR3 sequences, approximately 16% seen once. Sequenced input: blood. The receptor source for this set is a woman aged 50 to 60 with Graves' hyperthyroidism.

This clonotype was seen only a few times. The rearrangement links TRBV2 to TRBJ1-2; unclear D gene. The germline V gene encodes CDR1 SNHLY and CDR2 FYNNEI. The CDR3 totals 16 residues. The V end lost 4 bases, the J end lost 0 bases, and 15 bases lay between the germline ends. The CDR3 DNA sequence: TGTGCCAGCAGTGCGAGGTCCGGACCTTCTAACTATGGCTACACCTTC. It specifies CASSARSGPSNYGYTF.

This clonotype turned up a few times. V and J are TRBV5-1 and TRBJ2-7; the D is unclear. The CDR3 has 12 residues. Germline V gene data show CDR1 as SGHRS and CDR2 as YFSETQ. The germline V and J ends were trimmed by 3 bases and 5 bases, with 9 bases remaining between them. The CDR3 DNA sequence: TGCGCCAGCAGCTCCCGGTGGGACGAGCAGTACTTC. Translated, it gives CASSSRWDEQYF.

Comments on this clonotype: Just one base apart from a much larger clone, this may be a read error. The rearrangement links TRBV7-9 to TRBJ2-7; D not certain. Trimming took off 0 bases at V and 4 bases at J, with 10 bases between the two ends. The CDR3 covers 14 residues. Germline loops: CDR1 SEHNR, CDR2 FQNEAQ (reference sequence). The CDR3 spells CASSLAGLKYEQYF. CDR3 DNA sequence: TGTGCCAGCAGCTTAGCAGGCCTGAAATACGAGCAGTACTTC.

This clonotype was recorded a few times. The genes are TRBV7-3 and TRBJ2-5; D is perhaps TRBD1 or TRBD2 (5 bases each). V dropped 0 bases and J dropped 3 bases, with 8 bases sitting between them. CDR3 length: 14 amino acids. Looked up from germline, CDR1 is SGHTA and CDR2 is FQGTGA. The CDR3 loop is CASSLTGTEETQYF. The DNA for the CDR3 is TGTGCCAGCAGCTTAACGGGGACGGAAGAGACCCAGTACTTC.

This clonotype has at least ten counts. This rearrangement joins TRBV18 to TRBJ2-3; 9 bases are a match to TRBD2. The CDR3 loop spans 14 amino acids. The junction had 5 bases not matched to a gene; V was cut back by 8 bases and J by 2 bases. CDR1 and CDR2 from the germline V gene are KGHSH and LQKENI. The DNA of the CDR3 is TGTGCCAGCACCCTAGCGGGATACACAGATACGCAGTATTTT. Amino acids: CASTLAGYTDTQYF.

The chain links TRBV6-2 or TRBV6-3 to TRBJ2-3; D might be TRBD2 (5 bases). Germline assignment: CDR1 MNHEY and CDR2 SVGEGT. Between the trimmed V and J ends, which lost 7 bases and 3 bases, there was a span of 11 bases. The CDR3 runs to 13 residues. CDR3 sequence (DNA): TGTGCCAGCACCGTTACGGGAACAGATACGCAGTATTTT. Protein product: CASTVTGTDTQYF.

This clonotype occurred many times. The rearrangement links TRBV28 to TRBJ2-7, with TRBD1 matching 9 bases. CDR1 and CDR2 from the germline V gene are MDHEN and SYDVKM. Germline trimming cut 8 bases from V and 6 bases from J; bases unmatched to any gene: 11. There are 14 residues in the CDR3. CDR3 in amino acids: CASFPHKTGGEQYF. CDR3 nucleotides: TGTGCCAGCTTCCCACACAAGACAGGGGGCGAGCAGTACTTC.

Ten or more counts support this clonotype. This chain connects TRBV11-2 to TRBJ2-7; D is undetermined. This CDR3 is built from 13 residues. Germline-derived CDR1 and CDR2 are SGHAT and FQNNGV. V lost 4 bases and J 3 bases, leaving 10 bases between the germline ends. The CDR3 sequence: CASSSLIHYEQYF. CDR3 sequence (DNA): TGTGCCAGCAGCTCCCTTATTCACTACGAGCAGTACTTC.

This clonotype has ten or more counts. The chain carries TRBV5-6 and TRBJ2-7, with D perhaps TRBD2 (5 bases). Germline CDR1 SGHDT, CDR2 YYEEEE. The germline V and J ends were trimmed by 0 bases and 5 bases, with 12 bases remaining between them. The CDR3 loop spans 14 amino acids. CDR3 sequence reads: CASSLAPSGDEQYF. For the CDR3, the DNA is TGTGCCAGCAGCTTGGCTCCCTCCGGGGACGAGCAGTACTTC.

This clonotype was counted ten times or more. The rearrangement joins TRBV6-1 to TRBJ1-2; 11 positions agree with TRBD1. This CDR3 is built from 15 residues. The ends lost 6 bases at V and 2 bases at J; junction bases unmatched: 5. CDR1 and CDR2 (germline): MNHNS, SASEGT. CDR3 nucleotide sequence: TGTGCCAGCAGCTGGACAGGGGGCTCAAACTATGGCTACACCTTC. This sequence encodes CASSWTGGSNYGYTF.

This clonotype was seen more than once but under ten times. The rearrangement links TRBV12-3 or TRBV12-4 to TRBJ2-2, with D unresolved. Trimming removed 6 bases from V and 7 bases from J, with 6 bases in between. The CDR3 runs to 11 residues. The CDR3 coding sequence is TGTGCCAGCAGGACGCGCGGGGAGCTGTTTTTT. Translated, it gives CASRTRGELFF.